Shown below are 11 T cell receptor beta chains from a single sample sequenced in a study of type 1 regulatory T cells. TCRdb reanalysed the reads using MiXCR and keeps one entry per CDR3 protein. The sample carries 60,000 to 75,000 distinct CDR3 sequences, less than 25% recorded once. Study-level findings and limits: Type 1 regulatory T cells had a more restricted TCR repertoire than non-type 1 regulatory T cells.

Antigen specificity for these receptors is unknown. Source material: cultured type 1 regulatory T (Tr1) cells, either the whole culture or a sorted fraction (not recorded which). The receptor set was obtained from a human donor in good health.

The genes are TRBV20-1 and TRBJ2-7; TRBD2 agrees at 14 bases. Germline CDR1 and CDR2: DFQATT and SNEGSKA (reference sequence). This CDR3 contains 14 residues. CDR3 amino acids: CNAWGLAGVYEQYF. The CDR3 DNA sequence: TGCAATGCCTGGGGACTAGCGGGAGTTTACGAGCAGTACTTC.

This rearrangement joins TRBV5-4 to TRBJ2-5, with 7 bases that match TRBD1. J lost 3 bases, V lost 4 bases, and 3 bases had no gene match. The CDR3 has 13 residues. Looked up from germline, CDR1 is SGHNT and CDR2 is YYREEE (reference sequence). The CDR3 DNA sequence: TGTGCCAGCAGCACGGGGACAGAAGAGACCCAGTACTTC. This sequence encodes CASSTGTEETQYF.

This clonotype was counted ten times or more. This chain joins TRBV20-1 and TRBJ2-3; the D is unclear. The V gene's germline CDR1 is DFQATT and CDR2 SNEGSKA (reference sequence). The CDR3 has 12 amino acids. Deletions cut 3 bases from V and 0 bases from J, with 4 bases between. The CDR3 loop reads CSASGSTDTQYF. CDR3 DNA sequence: TGCAGTGCTAGCGGGAGCACAGATACGCAGTATTTT.

This clonotype was observed many times. V usage is TRBV18 and J usage is TRBJ2-7; D unclear. Germline values: CDR1 KGHSH, CDR2 LQKENI. The CDR3 is 11 amino acids. Trimming removed 6 bases from V and 4 bases from J, with 7 bases in between. The CDR3 sequence is CASSYGYEQYF. CDR3 coding DNA: TGTGCCAGCTCTTATGGGTACGAGCAGTACTTC.

This clonotype has a count of ten or more. V gene TRBV3-1 combines with J gene TRBJ2-7; TRBD2 matches at 9 bases. CDR3 length equals 17 residues. The germline V gene encodes CDR1 LGHDT and CDR2 YNNKEL (reference sequence). The V and J ends lost 2 bases and 5 bases, in that order; junction bases with no gene match: 13. The CDR3 coding sequence is TGTGCCAGCAGCCAACCCCCCGCGCGAGCGGGAGGCCACGAGCAGTACTTC. Translated, it gives CASSQPPARAGGHEQYF.

This clonotype was recorded many times. The J gene is TRBJ2-7, the V gene TRBV28; no definite D call. The V end was cut by 8 bases, the J end by 3 bases, with 8 bases between. CDR3 length: 11 amino acids. Germline CDR1 is MDHEN and CDR2 is SYDVKM. CDR3 protein: CASSFGYEQYF. For the CDR3, the DNA is TGTGCCAGCTCTTTCGGCTACGAGCAGTACTTC.

This clonotype has a handful of counts. The rearrangement joins TRBV5-1 to TRBJ2-7, with D possibly TRBD2 on 5 matching bases. The CDR3 consists of 14 residues. V was trimmed by 0 bases and J by 3 bases, leaving 10 bases between them. Per the germline V gene, CDR1 is SGHRS and CDR2 is YFSETQ. The CDR3 loop is CASSLGRDIYEQYF. The CDR3 nucleotides are TGCGCCAGCAGCTTGGGTCGGGATATCTACGAGCAGTACTTC.

V is TRBV10-3 and J is TRBJ1-5, with unresolved D. Per germline, CDR1 ENHRY and CDR2 SYGVKD. The CDR3 is made up of 12 amino acids. V lost 5 bases and J lost 1, with 3 bases in between. The CDR3 bases are TGTGCCATCAGTTCCAGCAATCAGCCCCAGCATTTT. Its protein is CAISSSNQPQHF.

This clonotype has only a few counts. For the CDR3, the DNA is TGCAGCGTTGAAGATCCCGGGAGGGCCAATGAGCAGTTCTTC. It yields the protein CSVEDPGRANEQFF. The chain has TRBV29-1 and TRBJ2-1, with 8 bases identical to TRBD2. The CDR3 has 14 amino acids. The ends lost 0 bases at V and 6 bases at J; junction bases unmatched: 4. CDR1 is SQVTM, CDR2 ANQGSEA, per germline.

V gene TRBV5-1 combines with J gene TRBJ2-2; 7 nucleotides match TRBD2. CDR1 and CDR2 from the germline V gene are SGHRS and YFSETQ. J lost 8 bases, V lost 0 bases, and 4 bases had no gene match. This CDR3 has 14 amino acids. CDR3 loop: CASSLVSREGELFF. As DNA, the CDR3 is TGCGCCAGCAGCTTGGTGTCGCGGGAGGGGGAGCTGTTTTTT.

This clonotype was detected only a few times. The J gene is TRBJ2-3, the V gene TRBV5-6; 10 bases line up with TRBD2. There are 16 residues in the CDR3. Germline V lookup: CDR1 SGHDT, CDR2 YYEEEE. V dropped 0 bases and J dropped 5; count of bases not matched to a gene: 6. The CDR3 loop is CASSLGSGRAGDTQYF. DNA of the CDR3: TGTGCCAGCAGCTTGGGCAGCGGGAGGGCGGGAGATACGCAGTATTTT. The entire variable domain, with the rest obtained from reference TRBV5-6 and TRBJ2-3, is as follows: DAGVTQSPTHLIKTRGQQVTLRCSPKSGHDTVSWYQQALGQGPQFIFQYYEEEERQRGNFPDRFSGHQFPNYSSELNVNALLLGDSALYLCASSLGSGRAGDTQYFGPGTRLTVL.